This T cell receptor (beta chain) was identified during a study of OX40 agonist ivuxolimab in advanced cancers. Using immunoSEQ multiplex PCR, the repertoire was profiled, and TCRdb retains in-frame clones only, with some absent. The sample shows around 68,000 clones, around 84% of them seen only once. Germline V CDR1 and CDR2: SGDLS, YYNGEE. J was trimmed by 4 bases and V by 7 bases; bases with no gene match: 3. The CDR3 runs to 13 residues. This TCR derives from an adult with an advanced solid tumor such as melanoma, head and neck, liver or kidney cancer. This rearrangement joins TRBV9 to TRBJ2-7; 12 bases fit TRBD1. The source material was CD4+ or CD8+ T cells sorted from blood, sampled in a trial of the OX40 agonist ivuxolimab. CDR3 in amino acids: CASGGQGAYEQYF. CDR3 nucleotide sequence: TGTGCCAGCGGGGGACAGGGGGCGTACGAGCAGTACTTC.